The 15 T cell receptor beta chains below come from one sample, sequenced in a study of T cells in Graves' hyperthyroidism and ophthalmopathy. The source material, RNA transcripts, was used to amplify TCR beta CDR3 regions. TCR CDR3 underwent first-round RT-PCR with the HTBI primer set. TCRdb used MiXCR to reprocess the multiplex PCR reads, holding one entry per CDR3 protein. The data show 300,000 to 450,000 distinct CDR3 sequences, 15% seen once. The specimen sequenced was blood. The receptors derive from a woman in her 30s with Graves' hyperthyroidism.

This clonotype came up once. A much larger clone lies one base from this, so it may be a read error. The rearrangement links TRBV20-1 to TRBJ2-2, with TRBD2 matching over 8 bases. CDR1 is DFQATT and CDR2 is SNEGSKA in the germline V gene (reference sequence). CDR3 size: 14 residues. V was pared by 3 bases and J by 7 bases, with 7 bases of the junction left unmatched. Here the CDR3 reads CSARPGLEVGELFF. The CDR3 DNA is TGCAGTGCTAGGCCGGGACTAGAGGTCGGGGAGCTGTTTTTT.

This clonotype appeared a few times. The rearrangement uses TRBV28 and TRBJ1-2; 8 nucleotides align to TRBD1. CDR3 length equals 15 residues. Germline V lookup: CDR1 MDHEN, CDR2 SYDVKM. V dropped 5 bases and J dropped 7; count of bases not matched to a gene: 12. For the CDR3, the DNA is TGTGCCAGCAGTCCCCTAAGGACAGGGTCAGGTGGCTACACCTTC. Translating it yields CASSPLRTGSGGYTF.

There are many counts of this clonotype. This chain connects TRBV7-8 to TRBJ2-3, with D possibly being TRBD2 (6 bases). CDR1 and CDR2 (germline): SGHVS, FQNEAQ. CDR3 length equals 20 residues. V lost 0 bases and J lost 5, with 27 bases in between. CDR3 in DNA: TGTGCCAGCAGCTTAGCTGAGTCGGCTAGCGTCTCAGGGCGGGGAGATACGCAGTATTTT. Translated, it gives CASSLAESASVSGRGDTQYF.

This clonotype occurred many times. The chain couples TRBV27 to TRBJ2-1, with 11 bases matching TRBD2. Trimming took 5 bases from V and 3 from J; bases not matched to a gene: 3. CDR3 length: 15 residues. Germline CDR1 reads MNHEY; CDR2 reads SMNVEV (reference sequence). CDR3 sequence: CASSPGTSGYNEQFF. The CDR3 coding sequence is TGTGCCAGCAGTCCCGGGACTAGCGGCTACAATGAGCAGTTCTTC.

The CDR3 is CASRPDRATNEKLFF. DNA for the CDR3: TGCGCCAGCAGGCCTGACAGGGCAACTAATGAAAAACTGTTTTTT. This chain links TRBV5-1 with TRBJ1-4; 7 positions match TRBD1. The germline V gene encodes CDR1 SGHRS and CDR2 YFSETQ. J was trimmed by 0 bases and V by 5 bases; bases with no gene match: 4. The CDR3 is 15 residues long.

This clonotype was observed a few times. The V call is TRBV20-1, the J call TRBJ2-3; 8 nucleotides align to TRBD1. Germline CDR1 reads DFQATT; CDR2 reads SNEGSKA (reference sequence). The CDR3 spans 15 residues. The V segment lost 6 bases and the J segment 5 bases; nucleotides outside the gene matches: 13. Written as DNA, the CDR3 is TGCAGTGCCAAGAGAGGGCAGGGGGCAGGAGATACGCAGTATTTT. It codes for CSAKRGQGAGDTQYF.

This clonotype occurred many times. The rearrangement uses TRBV27 and TRBJ2-3; no firm D call. The CDR3 is made up of 15 amino acids. Trimming left V 6 bases short and J 2 bases short, with 15 bases between. Germline loops: CDR1 MNHEY, CDR2 SMNVEV (reference sequence). The CDR3 loop is CASSSFDTVTDTQYF. The CDR3, as DNA: TGTGCCAGCAGCTCTTTCGACACAGTCACAGATACGCAGTATTTT.

To note about this clonotype: This may be a read error, as it is one base from a much larger clone. The chain joins TRBV2 to TRBJ2-7, with 8 nucleotides matching TRBD2. The tail of the sequence fits TRBJ2-1 better, so the J call may be wrong. This CDR3 is built from 14 residues. Germline loops: CDR1 SNHLY, CDR2 FYNNEI. The CDR3 sequence: CASSTGLGPYEQFF. For the CDR3, the DNA is TGTGCCAGCAGTACGGGACTAGGCCCCTACGAGCAGTTCTTC.

This clonotype was observed at least ten times. The chain links TRBV12-3 or TRBV12-4 to TRBJ2-2, with TRBD1 identical over 11 bases. The CDR3 length is 15 residues. V lost 4 bases, J lost 4 bases, and 2 bases stayed unmatched. CDR3 sequence (DNA): TGTGCCAGCAGTTATGGGACAGGGGGCACCGGGGAGCTGTTTTTT. It codes for CASSYGTGGTGELFF.

At least ten counts were recorded for this clonotype. This rearrangement joins TRBV27 to TRBJ2-7; TRBD1 matches at 11 bases. The germline gives CDR1 MNHEY, CDR2 SMNVEV (reference sequence). V lost 5 bases to trimming and J lost 5 bases; unmatched junction nucleotides: 8. The CDR3 has 15 residues. The CDR3 is CASSHYWTGGHEQYF. The CDR3 DNA sequence: TGTGCCAGCAGTCATTATTGGACAGGGGGCCACGAGCAGTACTTC.

There are many counts of this clonotype. The rearrangement joins TRBV11-2 to TRBJ2-3; 7 positions agree with TRBD1. V shed 5 bases and J 1 base; nucleotides not matched to a gene: 3. The CDR3 totals 14 residues. The V gene's germline CDR1 is SGHAT and CDR2 FQNNGV. The CDR3 DNA sequence: TGTGCCAGCAGCCGGGGACAGCGCACAGATACGCAGTATTTT. This codes for CASSRGQRTDTQYF.

This clonotype showed up just a few times. This chain uses TRBV20-1 with TRBJ1-2; maybe TRBD1 (5 bases). Germline-derived CDR1 and CDR2 are DFQATT and SNEGSKA (reference sequence). Trimming took off 5 bases at V and 2 bases at J, with 21 bases between the two ends. The CDR3 runs to 16 residues. The CDR3 region is CSAPSPPGPSNYGYTF. In DNA form, the CDR3 reads TGCAGTGCTCCTTCGCCGCCGGGGCCCAGCAACTATGGCTACACCTTC.

The chain has TRBV29-1 and TRBJ2-1; TRBD2 might be the D (6 bases). This CDR3 region has 15 residues. Trimming stripped 4 bases from V and 0 bases from J, with 13 bases between. Looked up from germline, CDR1 is SQVTM and CDR2 is ANQGSEA. CDR3 protein: CSVGTPGGSYNEQFF. The CDR3 bases are TGCAGCGTTGGGACACCCGGGGGCTCCTACAATGAGCAGTTCTTC.

This clonotype was detected a few times. The chain has TRBV7-9 and TRBJ1-5, with D perhaps matching TRBD1 (6 bases). The CDR3 is 17 amino acids. Per germline, CDR1 SEHNR and CDR2 FQNEAQ (reference sequence). V was cut by 5 bases and J by 0 bases, with 17 bases left in between. CDR3 nucleotide sequence: TGTGCCAGCAGCGCTAGCCCGGGACATAATAGCAATCAGCCCCAGCATTTT. This gives the protein CASSASPGHNSNQPQHF.

Concerning this clonotype: This may come from a read error, since a much larger clone is one base off. This is likely a read error, given that the CDR3 carries no conserved phenylalanine or tryptophan at its end. The rearrangement uses TRBV20-1 and TRBJ2-1, with TRBD2 as a possible D gene (5 bases). This CDR3 spans 17 amino acids. Per the germline V gene, CDR1 is DFQATT and CDR2 is SNEGSKA (reference sequence). V shed 5 bases and J shed 2 bases, with 22 bases lying between them. The CDR3 spells CSAQQLDGGMPYNEQFL. CDR3 DNA sequence: TGCAGTGCTCAGCAACTAGATGGTGGAATGCCCTACAATGAGCAGTTCCTC.